The following is a TCR beta chain sequence with its context. Germline V gene lookup returns CDR1 LNHDA and CDR2 SQIVND (reference sequence). This CDR3 region has 13 residues. V was trimmed by 7 bases and J by 5 bases, leaving 13 bases between them. The data are from a study of T cell changes during pregnancy in multiple sclerosis. Assay: immunoSEQ multiplex PCR; the TCRdb copy retains only in-frame clones and omits some. The sample carries under 85,000 clones, about nine tenths recorded once. The source of this sequence is a female donor with multiple sclerosis, enrolled in a pregnancy study. The sample consisted of peripheral blood, taken in the third trimester of pregnancy. The chain couples TRBV19 to TRBJ2-3; TRBD2 is a possible D gene (6 bases). CDR3 amino acids: CASKGQGGDTQYF. CDR3 sequence (DNA): TGTGCCAGTAAGGGGCAGGGAGGAGATACGCAGTATTTT.